The rows below give T cell receptor beta chains drawn from one sample of a study of blood T cells in healthy people across ages. TCRdb ran MiXCR on the 5' RACE reads and lists one entry per CDR3 protein. The sample lists approximately 940,000 distinct CDR3 sequences; under 50% were seen once. Sequencing used blood. Source of these receptors: a man aged 30 to 39 in good health. The CDR3 runs from the conserved cysteine through the conserved F or W. The order of the fields is CDR3 protein, CDR3 DNA, V gene, clone size, J gene, D gene. The D gene is left open where the match is weak. Expanded clones get a size class; other rows say once, few or many, or leave the size out.

cdr3_aa: CASSPSYKAFF
cdr3_nt: TGTGCCAGCAGTCCCTCATATAAAGCTTTCTTT
v_call: TRBV6-6
clone_size: -
j_call: TRBJ1-1
d_call: -

cdr3_aa: CASSTDRVGAKNIQYF
cdr3_nt: TGTGCCAGCAGCACCGACAGGGTTGGGGCCAAAAACATTCAGTACTTC
v_call: TRBV11-2
clone_size: -
j_call: TRBJ2-4
d_call: TRBD1

cdr3_aa: CASSMDQQTQYF
cdr3_nt: TGTGCCAGCAGCATGGACCAGCAGACCCAGTACTTC
v_call: TRBV7-9
clone_size: -
j_call: TRBJ2-5
d_call: -

cdr3_aa: CASSGDTDNSPLHF
cdr3_nt: TGCGCCAGCAGCGGGGACACAGATAATTCACCCCTCCACTTT
v_call: TRBV5-1
clone_size: -
j_call: TRBJ1-6
d_call: -

cdr3_aa: CASSQEIGVPEAFF
cdr3_nt: TGTGCCAGCAGCCAAGAGATCGGGGTCCCTGAAGCTTTCTTT
v_call: TRBV3-1
clone_size: once
j_call: TRBJ1-1
d_call: -

cdr3_aa: CASSRTGTGGEKLFF
cdr3_nt: TGTGCCAGCAGTCGAACCGGGACAGGAGGTGAAAAACTGTTTTTT
v_call: TRBV12-3/TRBV12-4
clone_size: -
j_call: TRBJ1-4
d_call: TRBD1

cdr3_aa: CASSPPGVGNEQFF
cdr3_nt: TGTGCCAGCTCACCTCCCGGGGTGGGAAATGAGCAGTTCTTC
v_call: TRBV18
clone_size: many
j_call: TRBJ2-1
d_call: -

cdr3_aa: CASMLGAGTEAFF
cdr3_nt: TGTGCCAGCATGCTGGGGGCGGGCACTGAAGCTTTCTTT
v_call: TRBV3-1
clone_size: -
j_call: TRBJ1-1
d_call: -

cdr3_aa: CSVRPGGYEQYF
cdr3_nt: TGCAGCGTTCGTCCGGGTGGGTACGAGCAGTACTTC
v_call: TRBV29-1
clone_size: -
j_call: TRBJ2-7
d_call: -

cdr3_aa: CASSQDRSTYNEQFF
cdr3_nt: TGTGCCAGCAGCCAAGATAGGAGCACCTACAATGAGCAGTTCTTC
v_call: TRBV4-2
clone_size: -
j_call: TRBJ2-1
d_call: -

cdr3_aa: CASSHTSGVNEQFF
cdr3_nt: TGTGCCAGCAGCCATACTAGCGGCGTCAATGAGCAGTTCTTC
v_call: TRBV28
clone_size: -
j_call: TRBJ2-1
d_call: TRBD2

cdr3_aa: CATTDSQETQYF
cdr3_nt: TGTGCCACCACCGACAGCCAAGAGACCCAGTACTTC
v_call: TRBV10-3
clone_size: many
j_call: TRBJ2-5
d_call: -

cdr3_aa: CASSSTGGGYGYTF
cdr3_nt: TGTGCCAGCAGTAGTACAGGGGGCGGTTATGGCTACACCTTC
v_call: TRBV27
clone_size: few
j_call: TRBJ1-2
d_call: TRBD1

cdr3_aa: CASSLRSSGGGNEQFF
cdr3_nt: TGTGCCAGCAGCTTAAGGTCTAGCGGGGGGGGGAATGAGCAGTTCTTC
v_call: TRBV7-2
clone_size: many
j_call: TRBJ2-1
d_call: TRBD2

cdr3_aa: CASSLARGLPSTDTQYF
cdr3_nt: TGTGCCAGCAGTTTAGCCCGCGGGCTACCGAGCACAGATACGCAGTATTTT
v_call: TRBV28
clone_size: -
j_call: TRBJ2-3
d_call: -

cdr3_aa: CASSLRAGSKGQYF
cdr3_nt: TGTGCCAGCAGTTTACGAGCAGGCTCCAAGGGGCAGTATTTT
v_call: TRBV28
clone_size: -
j_call: TRBJ2-3
d_call: -

cdr3_aa: CASTPLGQGGETQYF
cdr3_nt: TGTGCCAGCACTCCTCTAGGACAGGGCGGGGAGACCCAGTACTTC
v_call: TRBV12-3/TRBV12-4
clone_size: -
j_call: TRBJ2-5
d_call: TRBD1

cdr3_aa: CASSLTSQKSSYNEQYF
cdr3_nt: TGTGCCAGCAGCCTGACTTCCCAAAAAAGCTCCTACAATGAGCAGTACTTC
v_call: TRBV7-9
clone_size: -
j_call: TRBJ2-7
d_call: -

cdr3_aa: CASSSRAGGVDTQYF
cdr3_nt: TGTGCCAGCAGTTCCAGAGCGGGGGGCGTCGATACGCAGTATTTT
v_call: TRBV6-2/TRBV6-3
clone_size: -
j_call: TRBJ2-3
d_call: TRBD2

cdr3_aa: CSVEIVGQGLGEQYF
cdr3_nt: TGCAGCGTTGAGATAGTGGGACAGGGGCTCGGAGAGCAGTACTTC
v_call: TRBV29-1
clone_size: -
j_call: TRBJ2-7
d_call: TRBD1

cdr3_aa: CASSLEGGYEQYF
cdr3_nt: TGTGCCAGCAGCTTAGAGGGGGGCTACGAGCAGTACTTC
v_call: TRBV5-1
clone_size: many
j_call: TRBJ2-7
d_call: -

cdr3_aa: CASTSGQGGYGYTF
cdr3_nt: TGCGCCAGCACCTCGGGGCAGGGGGGCTATGGCTACACCTTC
v_call: TRBV5-1
clone_size: -
j_call: TRBJ1-2
d_call: TRBD1

cdr3_aa: CSAAVGGAKNIQYF
cdr3_nt: TGCAGTGCCGCGGTGGGTGGGGCCAAAAACATTCAGTACTTC
v_call: TRBV20-1
clone_size: -
j_call: TRBJ2-4
d_call: -

cdr3_aa: CSVPGGRNTEAFF
cdr3_nt: TGCAGCGTCCCAGGTGGAAGAAACACTGAAGCTTTCTTT
v_call: TRBV29-1
clone_size: -
j_call: TRBJ1-1
d_call: -

cdr3_aa: CASSDAFYEQYF
cdr3_nt: TGTGCCAGTTCTGATGCCTTCTACGAGCAGTACTTC
v_call: TRBV3-1
clone_size: -
j_call: TRBJ2-7
d_call: -

cdr3_aa: CASSIEQRDNSPLHF
cdr3_nt: TGTGCCAGCAGTATCGAACAACGGGATAATTCACCCCTCCACTTT
v_call: TRBV5-5
clone_size: -
j_call: TRBJ1-6
d_call: -

cdr3_aa: CASSQDRRGPYEQYF
cdr3_nt: TGCGCCAGCAGCCAAGATCGCAGGGGCCCCTACGAGCAGTACTTC
v_call: TRBV4-1
clone_size: -
j_call: TRBJ2-7
d_call: -

cdr3_aa: CASLREPYEQYF
cdr3_nt: TGTGCCAGCTTAAGAGAGCCCTACGAGCAGTACTTC
v_call: TRBV28
clone_size: -
j_call: TRBJ2-7
d_call: -

cdr3_aa: CSVELANSYNEQFF
cdr3_nt: TGCAGCGTTGAGCTAGCGAACTCCTACAATGAGCAGTTCTTC
v_call: TRBV29-1
clone_size: few
j_call: TRBJ2-1
d_call: -

cdr3_aa: CASRRAGETDTQYF
cdr3_nt: TGTGCCAGCAGGCGAGCGGGGGAAACAGATACGCAGTATTTT
v_call: TRBV6-5
clone_size: few
j_call: TRBJ2-3
d_call: TRBD2

cdr3_aa: CAISDYRQNTEAFF
cdr3_nt: TGTGCCATCAGTGATTATCGACAGAACACTGAAGCTTTCTTT
v_call: TRBV10-3
clone_size: -
j_call: TRBJ1-1
d_call: -

cdr3_aa: CASENPGTQQFF
cdr3_nt: TGTGCCAGCGAGAACCCCGGGACCCAGCAGTTCTTC
v_call: TRBV12-3/TRBV12-4
clone_size: few
j_call: TRBJ2-1
d_call: -

cdr3_aa: CASSYRQVAHNEQFF
cdr3_nt: TGTGCCAGCAGTTACAGACAAGTTGCTCACAATGAGCAGTTCTTC
v_call: TRBV6-5
clone_size: few
j_call: TRBJ2-1
d_call: -

cdr3_aa: CASSLSGLAVYNEQFF
cdr3_nt: TGTGCCAGCAGCTTATCGGGACTAGCCGTCTATAATGAGCAGTTCTTC
v_call: TRBV7-8
clone_size: few
j_call: TRBJ2-1
d_call: TRBD2

cdr3_aa: CASSPSQLNQPQHF
cdr3_nt: TGTGCCAGCTCACCATCACAGCTCAATCAGCCCCAGCATTTT
v_call: TRBV18
clone_size: few
j_call: TRBJ1-5
d_call: -

cdr3_aa: CASSPGVWVDTDTQYF
cdr3_nt: TGCGCCAGCAGCCCGGGTGTTTGGGTAGACACAGATACGCAGTATTTT
v_call: TRBV5-1
clone_size: -
j_call: TRBJ2-3
d_call: -

cdr3_aa: CTISDGQGTYEQYF
cdr3_nt: TGTACCATCAGTGATGGACAGGGTACCTACGAGCAGTACTTC
v_call: TRBV10-3
clone_size: -
j_call: TRBJ2-7
d_call: TRBD1

cdr3_aa: CASTPDATYEQYF
cdr3_nt: TGTGCCAGCACCCCGGACGCGACCTACGAGCAGTACTTC
v_call: TRBV28
clone_size: few
j_call: TRBJ2-7
d_call: -

cdr3_aa: CSARGDRGYEQYF
cdr3_nt: TGCAGTGCTAGGGGGGACAGGGGCTACGAGCAGTACTTC
v_call: TRBV20-1
clone_size: few
j_call: TRBJ2-7
d_call: TRBD1

cdr3_aa: CSAPPGRGNSPLHF
cdr3_nt: TGCAGTGCCCCGCCGGGCAGGGGTAATTCACCCCTCCACTTT
v_call: TRBV20-1
clone_size: -
j_call: TRBJ1-6
d_call: -

cdr3_aa: CASSQAFTDTQYF
cdr3_nt: TGCGCCAGCAGCCAGGCGTTCACAGATACGCAGTATTTT
v_call: TRBV4-1
clone_size: -
j_call: TRBJ2-3
d_call: -

cdr3_aa: CASNRPGQTNYGYTF
cdr3_nt: TGTGCCAGCAACCGCCCCGGACAGACTAACTATGGCTACACCTTC
v_call: TRBV13
clone_size: -
j_call: TRBJ1-2
d_call: -

cdr3_aa: CASSADLGPYF
cdr3_nt: TGTGCCAGCAGTGCCGACCTAGGCCCGTATTTT
v_call: TRBV28
clone_size: -
j_call: TRBJ2-3
d_call: -